This T cell receptor beta chain came from a study of regulatory T cells in long-lasting Graves disease. CDR3 length: 12 residues. The V end lost 2 bases, the J end lost 14 bases, and 12 bases lay between the germline ends. Germline V CDR1 and CDR2: LGHDT, YNNKEL (reference sequence). The sample's time point: newly diagnosed GD, antithyroid drugs for less than 3 months. From PBMCs, RNA was extracted and then used to make the TCR library. A volume of about 9 milliliters of peripheral blood was collected in EDTA tubes. CDR3-region Arm-PCR and iRepertoire HTBI primers produced the TCR beta libraries. TCRdb used MiXCR to reprocess the multiplex PCR reads, holding one entry per CDR3 protein. The sample comprises about 530,000 distinct CDR3 sequences, around 15% of which are singletons, and approximately 25% rests with the top ten. The sample also formed part of further work on T cells in Graves' hyperthyroidism and ophthalmopathy. Turning to that study: Stable disease denoted Graves' hyperthyroidism without ophthalmopathy progression within 18 months. First-round RT-PCR targeting the TCR CDR3 was performed with the HTBI primer set. Ophthalmopathy and stable hyperthyroidism were told apart by a 13 V-J model.

The sequence was obtained from a woman aged 35-65 years with Graves disease. The genes are TRBV3-1 and TRBJ1-4, with D unclear. Here the sequenced sample was peripheral blood mononuclear cells (PBMCs), taken at new diagnosis, from a patient treated with antithyroid drugs. DNA of the CDR3: TGTGCCAGCAGCCAAAATTCGGAGAACCTGTTTTTT. Encoded protein: CASSQNSENLFF.